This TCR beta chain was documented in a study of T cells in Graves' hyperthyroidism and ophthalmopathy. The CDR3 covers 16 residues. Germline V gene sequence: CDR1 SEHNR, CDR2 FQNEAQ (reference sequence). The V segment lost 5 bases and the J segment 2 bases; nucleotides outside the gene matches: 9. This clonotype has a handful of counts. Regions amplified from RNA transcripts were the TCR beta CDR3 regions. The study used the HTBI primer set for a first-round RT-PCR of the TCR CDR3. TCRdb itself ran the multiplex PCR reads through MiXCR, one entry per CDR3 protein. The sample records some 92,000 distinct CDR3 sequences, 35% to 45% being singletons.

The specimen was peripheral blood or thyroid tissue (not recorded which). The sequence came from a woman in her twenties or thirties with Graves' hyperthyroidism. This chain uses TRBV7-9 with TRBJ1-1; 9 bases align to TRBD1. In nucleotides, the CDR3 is TGTGCCAGCAGCCCCCCCCCGGGACAGGGAAACACTGAAGCTTTCTTT. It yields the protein CASSPPPGQGNTEAFF.